The 31 T cell receptor beta chains below all came from one sample that was sequenced in a study of technical replicates of blood from a few donors. TCRdb's copy holds only in-frame clones and misses some; the assay was immunoSEQ multiplex PCR. There are more than 70,000 clones in the sample; just over 90% occur only once, and less than 0.3% lies in the top ten. Sequenced material: T cells isolated from PBMCs. Receptor source: a human donor in good health.

This clone has just one count. The chain carries TRBV9 and TRBJ2-1; 7 bases map to TRBD2. The J segment lost 0 bases and the V segment lost 4 bases, leaving 4 bases of the junction unmatched. The CDR3 consists of 15 residues. Germline V CDR1 and CDR2: SGDLS, YYNGEE. The CDR3 bases are TGTGCCAGCAGCCCCCGGGGGGACTCCTACAATGAGCAGTTCTTC. It translates to CASSPRGDSYNEQFF.

The V gene is TRBV4-1, the J gene TRBJ2-2; D may be TRBD2 (5 bases). V dropped 2 bases and J dropped 6 bases, with 13 bases sitting between them. Germline CDR1 and CDR2: MGHRA and YSYEKL. This CDR3 has 15 residues. CDR3 region: CASSQPTIKPGELFF. The CDR3 bases are TGCGCCAGCAGCCAACCGACTATCAAACCCGGGGAGCTGTTTTTT.

The V gene is TRBV2, the J gene TRBJ1-1; weak D call: TRBD1 (5 bases). V was cut by 7 bases and J by 3 bases, with 12 bases left in between. This CDR3 has 13 residues. Germline CDR1 is SNHLY and CDR2 is FYNNEI. This CDR3 reads CASTVRGDTEAFF. CDR3 in DNA: TGTGCCAGCACCGTGCGGGGGGACACTGAAGCTTTCTTT.

The rearrangement links TRBV27 to TRBJ2-7; D unresolved. CDR1 is MNHEY and CDR2 is SMNVEV in the germline V gene (reference sequence). The CDR3 sequence is 12 residues long. Trimming took off 5 bases at V and 6 bases at J, with 11 bases between the two ends. The CDR3 is CASSPYGGEQYF. The CDR3 DNA follows: TGTGCCAGCAGTCCCTACGGTGGCGAGCAGTACTTC.

The chain combines TRBV7-9 with TRBJ2-5; 10 nucleotides match TRBD2. Germline V gene sequence: CDR1 SEHNR, CDR2 FQNEAQ (reference sequence). CDR3 length equals 17 residues. After removal of 3 bases from V and 0 bases from J, the junction contained 7 bases not matched to a gene. CDR3 in amino acids: CASSLGASGGHQETQYF. In DNA form, the CDR3 reads TGTGCCAGCAGCTTGGGTGCTAGCGGGGGTCACCAAGAGACCCAGTACTTC.

The rearrangement links TRBV27 to TRBJ2-7, with TRBD1 matching over 7 bases. Germline-derived CDR1 and CDR2 are MNHEY and SMNVEV (reference sequence). The CDR3 length is 14 residues. V dropped 5 bases and J dropped 5; count of bases not matched to a gene: 9. The DNA for the CDR3 is TGTGCCAGCAGTCCGAGGGACAGACCTAACGAGCAGTACTTC. Encoded protein: CASSPRDRPNEQYF.

The J gene is TRBJ2-3, the V gene TRBV29-1; 7 bases match TRBD1. This CDR3 has 14 amino acids. Germline trimming cut 6 bases from V and 2 bases from J; bases unmatched to any gene: 8. CDR1 SQVTM and CDR2 ANQGSEA come from the germline V gene. The DNA for the CDR3 is TGCAGCGTCTCCCTGGGACAGATCACAGATACGCAGTATTTT. This codes for CSVSLGQITDTQYF.

The chain combines TRBV5-4 with TRBJ1-1, with 9 bases aligning to TRBD1. The CDR3 is 15 residues long. Per the germline V gene, CDR1 is SGHNT and CDR2 is YYREEE (reference sequence). V gave up 1 base and J gave up 4 bases; unmatched junction bases: 5. CDR3 residues: CASSLPLGQGTEAFF. The CDR3 DNA reads as TGTGCCAGCAGCTTGCCTCTGGGACAGGGCACTGAAGCTTTCTTT.

The CDR3 here is CASSLTVQGVYGYTF. The CDR3 DNA reads as TGTGCCAGCAGTTTGACAGTACAGGGGGTCTATGGCTACACCTTC. The chain is built from TRBV27 and TRBJ1-2; TRBD1 aligns across 8 bases. This CDR3 comprises 15 residues. J lost 4 bases, V lost 3 bases, and 7 bases had no gene match. Germline V gene lookup returns CDR1 MNHEY and CDR2 SMNVEV (reference sequence).

The gene calls are TRBV14 and TRBJ2-7, with D uncertain. Germline-derived CDR1 and CDR2 are SGHDN and FVKESK. V was cut by 1 base and J by 7 bases, with 17 bases left in between. CDR3 size: 15 residues. The CDR3 reads CASSQVIQAPEEQYF. The CDR3 DNA follows: TGTGCCAGCAGCCAAGTTATCCAGGCACCTGAGGAGCAGTACTTC.

The chain uses TRBV19 and TRBJ1-3; the D is unclear. Germline-derived CDR1 and CDR2 are LNHDA and SQIVND (reference sequence). The V end lost 1 base, the J end lost 0 bases, and 7 bases lay between the germline ends. The CDR3 consists of 15 residues. CDR3 sequence: CASSIGVSSGNTIYF. In nucleotides, the CDR3 is TGTGCCAGTAGTATAGGAGTGAGCTCTGGAAACACCATATATTTT.

The chain links TRBV4-2 to TRBJ2-7; 12 positions agree with TRBD2. V trimming: 3 bases; J trimming: 1 base; junction bases outside the gene matches: 4. The CDR3 is 16 amino acids. The germline V gene has CDR1 LGHNA and CDR2 YNFKEQ. In nucleotides, the CDR3 is TGTGCCAGCAGCCAGGACCTAGCGGGGGGGTCCTACGAGCAGTACTTC. Amino acids: CASSQDLAGGSYEQYF.

The chain joins TRBV2 to TRBJ2-7; 9 nucleotides agree with TRBD2. Germline V gives CDR1 SNHLY, CDR2 FYNNEI. The CDR3 sequence is 16 residues long. V trimming: 4 bases; J trimming: 6 bases; junction bases outside the gene matches: 13. The chain's CDR3 is CASSVYSGLAGSEQYF. For the CDR3, the DNA is TGTGCCAGCAGTGTTTATAGTGGTCTAGCGGGGAGCGAGCAGTACTTC.

The chain is built from TRBV5-1 and TRBJ2-7, with TRBD1 identical over 11 bases. With 4 bases clipped from V and 3 bases from J, the junction kept 6 bases outside the gene matches. CDR1 and CDR2 (germline): SGHRS, YFSETQ. This CDR3 contains 15 residues. CDR3 protein: CASSPGQGALYEQYF. CDR3 nucleotide sequence: TGCGCCAGCAGCCCAGGACAGGGGGCCCTCTACGAGCAGTACTTC.

The rearrangement joins TRBV27 to TRBJ2-6; TRBD1 agrees at 11 bases. This CDR3 region has 22 residues. Germline lookup yields CDR1 MNHEY and CDR2 SMNVEV (reference sequence). V was clipped by 5 bases and J by 0 bases; unmatched bases: 18. CDR3 loop: CASSLYRLLPGQGDSGANVLTF. CDR3 DNA sequence: TGTGCCAGCAGTCTGTATAGACTCCTACCGGGACAGGGGGACTCTGGGGCCAACGTCCTGACTTTC.

The rearrangement uses TRBV7-9 and TRBJ1-1; 9 bases are a match to TRBD1. The V gene's germline CDR1 is SEHNR and CDR2 FQNEAQ (reference sequence). The J segment lost 7 bases and the V segment lost 5 bases, leaving 11 bases of the junction unmatched. The CDR3 is 15 residues long. CDR3 loop: CASSGALDRGIEAFF. The CDR3 DNA follows: TGTGCCAGCAGCGGAGCCCTGGACAGGGGAATTGAAGCTTTCTTT.

The chain combines TRBV29-1 with TRBJ2-7; TRBD2 matches at 8 bases. J lost 2 bases, V lost 4 bases, and 4 bases had no gene match. The CDR3 is 13 amino acids. The germline CDR1 and CDR2 sequences are SQVTM and ANQGSEA. This CDR3 is CSVVQRGTYEQYF. The CDR3 DNA is TGCAGCGTTGTCCAGCGGGGGACCTACGAGCAGTACTTC.

V and J are TRBV5-4 and TRBJ2-1; TRBD2 matches 12 bases. There are 15 residues in the CDR3. Looked up from germline, CDR1 is SGHNT and CDR2 is YYREEE (reference sequence). Losses at the gene ends were 3 bases for V and 7 bases for J; bases not matched to a gene: 5. In nucleotides, the CDR3 is TGTGCCAGCAGCTCCCAGACTAGCGGGAGAAATGAGCAGTTCTTC. Encoded protein: CASSSQTSGRNEQFF.

This chain's CDR3 is CASSHIWGTGYGYTF. In DNA form, the CDR3 reads TGTGCCAGCAGCCACATTTGGGGGACAGGTTATGGCTACACCTTC. The V call is TRBV4-2, the J call TRBJ1-2; 8 bases are a match to TRBD1. The CDR3 runs 15 residues. Trimming took 3 bases from V and 5 from J; bases not matched to a gene: 8. The germline V gene encodes CDR1 LGHNA and CDR2 YNFKEQ.

This rearrangement joins TRBV4-2 to TRBJ2-3, with 11 bases fitting TRBD2. Germline assignment: CDR1 LGHNA and CDR2 YNFKEQ. The length of the CDR3 is 19 residues. Trimming at V came to 0 bases and at J to 0 bases, leaving 8 bases not matched to a gene. The CDR3 bases are TGTGCCAGCAGCCAAGATTCTAGCGGGGGGTCTACTAGCACAGATACGCAGTATTTT. Its translation is CASSQDSSGGSTSTDTQYF.

J is TRBJ2-6 and V is TRBV5-4; D call uncertain. Per germline, CDR1 SGHNT and CDR2 YYREEE (reference sequence). This CDR3 is built from 12 residues. Trimming took off 0 bases at V and 12 bases at J, with 7 bases between the two ends. The CDR3, as DNA: TGTGCCAGCAGCTTGGAAGAGCCCGTCCTGACTTTC. Its protein is CASSLEEPVLTF. Variable domain in full (rest from reference TRBV5-4 and TRBJ2-6): ETGVTQSPTHLIKTRGQQVTLRCSSQSGHNTVSWYQQALGQGPQFIFQYYREEENGRGNFPPRFSGLQFPNYSSELNVNALELDDSALYLCASSLEEPVLTFGAGSRLTVL.

This chain links TRBV6-5 with TRBJ1-2; 8 positions match TRBD1. The V and J ends lost 5 bases and 8 bases, in that order; junction bases with no gene match: 7. The CDR3 spans 13 residues. CDR1 is MNHEY, CDR2 SVGAGI, per germline. For the CDR3, the DNA is TGTGCCAGCAGTGAGACAGGGGTAGGAGGCTACACCTTC. This translates into CASSETGVGGYTF.

The V and J genes are TRBV29-1 and TRBJ2-5; D is undetermined. Trimming removed 7 bases from V and 0 bases from J, with 15 bases in between. This CDR3 has 14 amino acids. The germline CDR1 and CDR2 sequences are SQVTM and ANQGSEA. CDR3 coding DNA: TGCAGCGCCTCCCAGACTGGGTACCAAGAGACCCAGTACTTC. Its translation is CSASQTGYQETQYF. Variable domain in full (rest from reference TRBV29-1 and TRBJ2-5): SAVISQKPSRDICQRGTSLTIQCQVDSQVTMMFWYRQQPGQSLTLIATANQGSEATYESGFVIDKFPISRPNLTFSTLTVSNMSPEDSSIYLCSASQTGYQETQYFGPGTRLLVL.

The chain uses TRBV7-3 and TRBJ1-1; no reliable D call. Trimming took off 2 bases at V and 8 bases at J, with 15 bases between the two ends. This CDR3 spans 14 amino acids. The V gene's germline CDR1 is SGHTA and CDR2 FQGTGA. The CDR3 nucleotides are TGTGCCAGCAGCTTATCCCGAAACAGAGACGAAGCTTTCTTT. This translates into CASSLSRNRDEAFF.

The sample holds a few counts of this clone. The chain uses TRBV5-6 and TRBJ1-2; TRBD1 agrees at 7 bases. Germline trimming cut 3 bases from V and 5 bases from J; bases unmatched to any gene: 1. This CDR3 has 12 amino acids. Germline lookup yields CDR1 SGHDT and CDR2 YYEEEE. The CDR3 region has the DNA TGTGCCAGCAGCTCCAGGGGGTATGGCTACACCTTC. This encodes CASSSRGYGYTF. Supplemented by reference TRBV5-6 and TRBJ1-2, the full variable domain reads DAGVTQSPTHLIKTRGQQVTLRCSPKSGHDTVSWYQQALGQGPQFIFQYYEEEERQRGNFPDRFSGHQFPNYSSELNVNALLLGDSALYLCASSSRGYGYTFGSGTRLTVV.

V and J are TRBV7-8 and TRBJ2-5, with D perhaps TRBD1 (6 bases). Germline-derived CDR1 and CDR2 are SGHVS and FQNEAQ. V was cut by 5 bases and J by 5 bases, with 15 bases left in between. The CDR3 is made up of 14 amino acids. As DNA, the CDR3 is TGTGCCAGCAGCCCGCCGTGGGGGCGGGAGACCCAGTACTTC. Residues: CASSPPWGRETQYF.

This rearrangement joins TRBV11-3 to TRBJ1-4; the D is unclear. Germline lookup yields CDR1 SGHNT and CDR2 YENEEA. Trimming took off 5 bases at V and 7 bases at J, with 11 bases between the two ends. The CDR3 totals 13 residues. Here the CDR3 reads CASSPSLSEKLFF. CDR3 nucleotides: TGTGCCAGCAGCCCCTCTTTGAGTGAAAAACTGTTTTTT.

CDR3 sequence reads: CASSLLSGTSGRAGGEQFF. The CDR3 DNA sequence: TGCGCCAGCAGCCTTCTTAGTGGGACTAGCGGGAGGGCCGGTGGTGAGCAGTTCTTC. The genes are TRBV5-1 and TRBJ2-1; 16 nucleotides match TRBD2. This CDR3 is built from 19 residues. Germline trimming cut 4 bases from V and 9 bases from J; bases unmatched to any gene: 16. The germline gives CDR1 SGHRS, CDR2 YFSETQ.

The chain is built from TRBV5-6 and TRBJ2-1, with a tentative D call TRBD2 (5 bases). The CDR3 covers 15 residues. Germline V CDR1 and CDR2: SGHDT, YYEEEE. Trimming took 1 base from V and 0 from J, leaving 8 bases between them. The CDR3 DNA follows: TGTGCCAGCAGCTTGCTAGCAGGCTCCTACAATGAGCAGTTCTTC. Its translation is CASSLLAGSYNEQFF.

The CDR3 here is CASSFGGAASEQFF. DNA of the CDR3: TGTGCCAGCAGTTTCGGGGGGGCCGCCAGTGAGCAGTTCTTC. The V call is TRBV28, the J call TRBJ2-1; 8 positions match TRBD2. V shed 3 bases and J 9 bases; nucleotides not matched to a gene: 7. The CDR3 has 14 residues. Germline V gives CDR1 MDHEN, CDR2 SYDVKM.

V usage is TRBV11-2 and J usage is TRBJ2-3; D perhaps matches TRBD2 (6 bases). Germline V gene lookup returns CDR1 SGHAT and CDR2 FQNNGV. This CDR3 is built from 14 residues. V lost 1 base and J lost 8, with 13 bases in between. This CDR3 is CASSLGATRGTQYF. DNA of the CDR3: TGTGCCAGCAGCTTAGGGGCGACTAGAGGTACGCAGTATTTT.